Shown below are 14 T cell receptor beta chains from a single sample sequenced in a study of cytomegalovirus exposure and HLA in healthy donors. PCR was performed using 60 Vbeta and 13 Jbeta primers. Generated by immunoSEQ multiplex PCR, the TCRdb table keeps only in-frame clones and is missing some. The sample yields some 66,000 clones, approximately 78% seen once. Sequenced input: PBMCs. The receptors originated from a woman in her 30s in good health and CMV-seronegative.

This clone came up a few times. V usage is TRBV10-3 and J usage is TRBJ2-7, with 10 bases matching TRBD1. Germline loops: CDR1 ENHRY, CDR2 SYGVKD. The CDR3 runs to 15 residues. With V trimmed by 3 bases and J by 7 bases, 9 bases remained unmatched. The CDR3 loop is CAISDLGDRGWEQYF. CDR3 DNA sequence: TGTGCCATCAGTGACTTAGGGGACAGGGGTTGGGAGCAGTACTTC.

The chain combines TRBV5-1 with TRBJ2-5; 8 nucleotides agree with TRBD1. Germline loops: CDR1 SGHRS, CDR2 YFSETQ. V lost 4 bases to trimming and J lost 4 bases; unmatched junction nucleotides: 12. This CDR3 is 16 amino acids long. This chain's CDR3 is CASSPVRGLSRETQYF. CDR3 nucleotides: TGCGCCAGCAGCCCCGTCAGGGGGCTAAGTCGAGAGACCCAGTACTTC.

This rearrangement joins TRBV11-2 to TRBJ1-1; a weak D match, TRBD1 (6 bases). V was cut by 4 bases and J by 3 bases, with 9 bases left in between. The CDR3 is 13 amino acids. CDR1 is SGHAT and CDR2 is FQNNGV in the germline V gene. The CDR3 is CASSSDRHTEAFF. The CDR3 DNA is TGTGCCAGCAGCTCCGACAGGCACACTGAAGCTTTCTTT.

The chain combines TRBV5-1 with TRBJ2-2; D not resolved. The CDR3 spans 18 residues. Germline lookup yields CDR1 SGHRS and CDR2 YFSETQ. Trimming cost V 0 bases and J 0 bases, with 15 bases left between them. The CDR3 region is CASSLGFLVFANTGELFF. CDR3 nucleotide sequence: TGCGCCAGCAGCTTGGGGTTTTTAGTTTTCGCGAACACCGGGGAGCTGTTTTTT.

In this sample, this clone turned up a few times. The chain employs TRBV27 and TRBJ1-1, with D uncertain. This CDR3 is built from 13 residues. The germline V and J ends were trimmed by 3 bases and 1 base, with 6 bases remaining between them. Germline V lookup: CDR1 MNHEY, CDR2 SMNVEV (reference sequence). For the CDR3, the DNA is TGTGCCAGCAGTTTCAGGTGGAACACTGAAGCTTTCTTT. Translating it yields CASSFRWNTEAFF.

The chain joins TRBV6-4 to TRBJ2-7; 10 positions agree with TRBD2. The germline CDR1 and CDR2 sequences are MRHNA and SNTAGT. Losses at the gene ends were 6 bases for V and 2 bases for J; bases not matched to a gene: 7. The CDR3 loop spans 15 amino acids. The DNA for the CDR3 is TGTGCCAGCAGCCACGGACTAGCGGTTACCTACGAGCAGTACTTC. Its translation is CASSHGLAVTYEQYF.

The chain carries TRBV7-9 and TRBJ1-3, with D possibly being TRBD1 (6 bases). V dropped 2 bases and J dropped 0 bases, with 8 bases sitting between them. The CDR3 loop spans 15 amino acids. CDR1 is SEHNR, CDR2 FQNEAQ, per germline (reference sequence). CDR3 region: CASSLWTDSGNTIYF. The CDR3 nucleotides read TGTGCCAGCAGCTTATGGACAGACTCTGGAAACACCATATATTTT.

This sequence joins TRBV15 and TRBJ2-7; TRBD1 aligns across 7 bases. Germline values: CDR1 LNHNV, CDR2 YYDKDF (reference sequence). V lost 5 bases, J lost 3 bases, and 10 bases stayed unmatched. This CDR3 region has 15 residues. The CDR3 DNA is TGTGCCACCAGCGTATCGGACAGGCCAATCTACGAGCAGTACTTC. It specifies CATSVSDRPIYEQYF.

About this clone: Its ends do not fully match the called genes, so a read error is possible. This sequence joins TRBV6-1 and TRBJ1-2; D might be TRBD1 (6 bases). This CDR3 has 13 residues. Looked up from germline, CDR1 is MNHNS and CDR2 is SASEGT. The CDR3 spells CASTDTGGAPLFF. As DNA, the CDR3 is TGTGCCAGCACTGATACGGGGGGGGCACCTTTATTCTTC.

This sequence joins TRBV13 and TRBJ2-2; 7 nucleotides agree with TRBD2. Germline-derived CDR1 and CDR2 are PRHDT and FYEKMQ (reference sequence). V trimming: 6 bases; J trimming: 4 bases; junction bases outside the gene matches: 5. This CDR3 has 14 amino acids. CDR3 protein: CASREGEGTGELFF. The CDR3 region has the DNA TGTGCCAGCAGAGAAGGGGAGGGCACCGGGGAGCTGTTTTTT.

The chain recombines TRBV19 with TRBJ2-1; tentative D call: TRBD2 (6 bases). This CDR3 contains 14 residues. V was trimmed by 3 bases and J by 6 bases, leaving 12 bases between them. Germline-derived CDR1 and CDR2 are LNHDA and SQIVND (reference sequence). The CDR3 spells CASSIGTSRNEQFF. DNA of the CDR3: TGTGCCAGTAGTATCGGGACTTCTCGCAATGAGCAGTTCTTC.

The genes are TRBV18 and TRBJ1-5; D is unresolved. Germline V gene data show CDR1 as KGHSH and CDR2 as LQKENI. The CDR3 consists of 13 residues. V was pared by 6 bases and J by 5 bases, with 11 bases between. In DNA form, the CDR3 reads TGTGCCAGCTCGCCCGAAGCTGATCAGCCCCAGCATTTT. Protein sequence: CASSPEADQPQHF.

This chain's CDR3 is CASRGPQGEWETQYF. The CDR3 coding sequence is TGTGCCAGCAGGGGACCGCAGGGGGAGTGGGAGACCCAGTACTTC. The chain is built from TRBV6-1 and TRBJ2-5, with 7 bases lining up with TRBD1. The CDR3 loop spans 15 amino acids. The V gene's germline CDR1 is MNHNS and CDR2 SASEGT. V was clipped by 6 bases and J by 5 bases; unmatched bases: 12.

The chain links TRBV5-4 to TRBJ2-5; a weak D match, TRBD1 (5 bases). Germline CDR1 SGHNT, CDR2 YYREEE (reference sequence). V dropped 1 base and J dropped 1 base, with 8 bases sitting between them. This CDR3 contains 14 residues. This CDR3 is CASSLLDTQETQYF. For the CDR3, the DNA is TGTGCCAGCAGCTTGTTGGACACCCAAGAGACCCAGTACTTC.